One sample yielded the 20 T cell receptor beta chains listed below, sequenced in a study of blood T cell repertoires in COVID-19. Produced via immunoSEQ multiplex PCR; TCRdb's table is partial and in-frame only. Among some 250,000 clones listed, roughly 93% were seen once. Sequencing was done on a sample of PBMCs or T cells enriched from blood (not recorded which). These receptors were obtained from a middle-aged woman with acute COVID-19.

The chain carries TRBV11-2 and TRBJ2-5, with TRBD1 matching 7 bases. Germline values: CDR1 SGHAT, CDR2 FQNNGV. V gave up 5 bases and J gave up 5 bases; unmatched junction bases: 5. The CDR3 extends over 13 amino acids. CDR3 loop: CASSRDREETQYF. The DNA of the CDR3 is TGTGCCAGCAGCCGGGACAGAGAGGAGACCCAGTACTTC.

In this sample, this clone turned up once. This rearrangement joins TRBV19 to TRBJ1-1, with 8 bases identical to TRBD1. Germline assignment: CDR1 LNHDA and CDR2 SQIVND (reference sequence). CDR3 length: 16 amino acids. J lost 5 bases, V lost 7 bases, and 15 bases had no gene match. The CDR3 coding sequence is TGTGCCAGTAATCGACTTTGGACAGGGATTAAGACTGAAGCTTTCTTT. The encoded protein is CASNRLWTGIKTEAFF.

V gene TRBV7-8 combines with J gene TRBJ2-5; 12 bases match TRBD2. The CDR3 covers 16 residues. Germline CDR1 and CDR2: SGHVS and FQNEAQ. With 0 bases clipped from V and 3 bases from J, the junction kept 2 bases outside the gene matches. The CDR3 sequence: CASSLARLAGEETQYF. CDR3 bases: TGTGCCAGCAGCTTAGCGAGACTAGCGGGGGAAGAGACCCAGTACTTC.

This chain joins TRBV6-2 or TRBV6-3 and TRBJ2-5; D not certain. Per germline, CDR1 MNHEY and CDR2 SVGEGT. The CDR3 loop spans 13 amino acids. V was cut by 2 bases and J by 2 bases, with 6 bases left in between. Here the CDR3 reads CASSYLLQETQYF. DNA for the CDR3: TGTGCCAGCAGTTACCTCCTACAAGAGACCCAGTACTTC.

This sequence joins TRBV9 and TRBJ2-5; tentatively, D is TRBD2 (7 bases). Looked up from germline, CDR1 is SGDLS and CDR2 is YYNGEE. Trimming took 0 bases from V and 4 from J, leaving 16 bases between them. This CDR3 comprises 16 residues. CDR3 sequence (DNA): TGTGCCAGCAGCGTAGGGGGAGGGGGACAAGGAGAGACCCAGTACTTC. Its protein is CASSVGGGGQGETQYF.

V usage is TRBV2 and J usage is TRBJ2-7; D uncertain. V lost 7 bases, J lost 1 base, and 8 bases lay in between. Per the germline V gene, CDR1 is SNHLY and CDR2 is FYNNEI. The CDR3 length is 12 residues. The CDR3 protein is CASKAESYEQYF. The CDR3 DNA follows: TGTGCCAGCAAGGCGGAGTCCTACGAGCAGTACTTC.

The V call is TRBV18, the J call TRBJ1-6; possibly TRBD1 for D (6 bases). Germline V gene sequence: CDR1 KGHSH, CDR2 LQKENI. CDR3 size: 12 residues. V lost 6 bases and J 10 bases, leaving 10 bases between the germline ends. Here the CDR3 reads CASSLGQSPLHF. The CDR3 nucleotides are TGTGCCAGCTCGCTCGGACAGTCACCCCTCCACTTT.

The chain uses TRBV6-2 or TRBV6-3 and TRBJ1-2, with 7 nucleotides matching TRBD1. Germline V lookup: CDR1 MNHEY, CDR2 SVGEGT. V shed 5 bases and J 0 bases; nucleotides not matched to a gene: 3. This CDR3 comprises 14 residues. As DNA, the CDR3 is TGTGCCAGCAGTCGGACAGGAACTAACTATGGCTACACCTTC. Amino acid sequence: CASSRTGTNYGYTF.

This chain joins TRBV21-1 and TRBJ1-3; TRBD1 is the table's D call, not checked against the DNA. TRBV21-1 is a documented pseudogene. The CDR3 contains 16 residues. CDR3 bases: TGTGCCAGCAGAACTCATTACAGGAGCTCTGGAAACACCATATATTTT. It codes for CASRTHYRSSGNTIYF.

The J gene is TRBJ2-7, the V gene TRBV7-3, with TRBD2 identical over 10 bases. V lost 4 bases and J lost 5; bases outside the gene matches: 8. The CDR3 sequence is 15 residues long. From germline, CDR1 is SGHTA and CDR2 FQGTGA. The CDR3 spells CASSSSGGRRDEQYF. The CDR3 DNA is TGTGCCAGCAGCTCTAGCGGGGGTCGACGCGACGAGCAGTACTTC.

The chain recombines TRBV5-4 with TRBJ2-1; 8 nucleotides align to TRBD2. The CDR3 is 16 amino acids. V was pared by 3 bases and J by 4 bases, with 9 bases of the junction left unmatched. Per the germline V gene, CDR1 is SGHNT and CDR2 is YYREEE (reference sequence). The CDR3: CASSSPLAGSYNEQFF. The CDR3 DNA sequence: TGTGCCAGCAGCTCTCCCTTAGCGGGGTCGTACAATGAGCAGTTCTTC.

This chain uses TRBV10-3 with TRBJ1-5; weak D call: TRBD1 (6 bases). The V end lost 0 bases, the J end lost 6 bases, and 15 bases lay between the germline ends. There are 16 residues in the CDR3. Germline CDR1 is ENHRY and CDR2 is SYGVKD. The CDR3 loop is CAISESSRQAGQPQHF. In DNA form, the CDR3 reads TGTGCCATCAGTGAGTCTTCCAGACAGGCTGGTCAGCCCCAGCATTTT.

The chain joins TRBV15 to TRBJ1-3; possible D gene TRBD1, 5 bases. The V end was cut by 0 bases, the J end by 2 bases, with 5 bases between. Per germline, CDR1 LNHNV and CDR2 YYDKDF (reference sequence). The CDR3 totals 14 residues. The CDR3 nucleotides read TGTGCCACCAGCAGAGACAGGGCTGGAAACACCATATATTTT. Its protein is CATSRDRAGNTIYF.

The CDR3 is CASSLRGQAYEQYF. CDR3 sequence (DNA): TGTGCCAGCAGCCTCAGGGGACAGGCCTACGAGCAGTACTTC. The V and J genes are TRBV11-2 and TRBJ2-7, with 8 bases aligning to TRBD1. The CDR3 is 14 amino acids. Unmatched junction bases numbered 5, after V lost 5 bases and J lost 2 bases. Germline CDR1 SGHAT, CDR2 FQNNGV.

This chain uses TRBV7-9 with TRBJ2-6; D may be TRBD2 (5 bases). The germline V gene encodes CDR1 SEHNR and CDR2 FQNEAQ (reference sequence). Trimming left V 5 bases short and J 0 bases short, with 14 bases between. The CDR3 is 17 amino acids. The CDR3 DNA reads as TGTGCCAGCAGCCCCGCCGAGGGAGACTCTGGGGCCAACGTCCTGACTTTC. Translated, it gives CASSPAEGDSGANVLTF.

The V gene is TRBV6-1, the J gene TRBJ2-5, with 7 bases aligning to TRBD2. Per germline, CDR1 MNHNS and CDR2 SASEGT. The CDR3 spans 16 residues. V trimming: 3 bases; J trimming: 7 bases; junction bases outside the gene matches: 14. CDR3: CASSDLRGVIGGTQYF. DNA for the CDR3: TGTGCCAGCAGTGACCTACGGGGGGTCATCGGTGGGACCCAGTACTTC.

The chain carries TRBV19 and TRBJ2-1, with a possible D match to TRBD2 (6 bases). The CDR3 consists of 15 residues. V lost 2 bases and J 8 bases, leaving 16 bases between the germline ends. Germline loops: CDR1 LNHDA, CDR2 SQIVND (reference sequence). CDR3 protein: CASSIWRGAGDEQFF. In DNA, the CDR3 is TGTGCCAGTAGTATATGGCGAGGAGCGGGCGATGAGCAGTTCTTC.

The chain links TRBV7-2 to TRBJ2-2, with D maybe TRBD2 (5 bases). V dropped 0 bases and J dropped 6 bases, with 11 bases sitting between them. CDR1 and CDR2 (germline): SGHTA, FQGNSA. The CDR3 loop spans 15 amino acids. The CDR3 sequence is CASSLARTRPGELFF. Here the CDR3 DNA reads TGTGCCAGCAGCTTAGCGAGGACTCGTCCCGGGGAGCTGTTTTTT.

CDR3 in DNA: TGTGCCAGCGGGGTCGACAGTTACAATGAGCAGTTCTTC. This gives the protein CASGVDSYNEQFF. V and J are TRBV27 and TRBJ2-1, with a weak D call TRBD1 (5 bases). Germline V gene sequence: CDR1 MNHEY, CDR2 SMNVEV (reference sequence). V was trimmed by 8 bases and J by 4 bases, leaving 12 bases between them. This CDR3 is built from 13 residues.

CDR3 coding DNA: TGTGCCAGCAGCCCCAGACCCGGGACAGGGGCTCGTAACGAGCAGTACTTC. Its protein product is CASSPRPGTGARNEQYF. The chain couples TRBV7-2 to TRBJ2-7; 10 bases match TRBD1. With 5 bases clipped from V and 5 bases from J, the junction kept 15 bases outside the gene matches. The germline V gene has CDR1 SGHTA and CDR2 FQGNSA. The CDR3 covers 17 residues.